This T cell receptor beta chain was sequenced during a study of OX40 agonist ivuxolimab in advanced cancers. On the study more broadly: The patients received agonistic anti-OX40 (CD134) antibody ivuxolimab.

CDR1 is SGHTA, CDR2 FQGNSA, per germline. The CDR3 extends over 15 amino acids. Trimming cost V 5 bases and J 4 bases; bases outside gene matches: 11. Measured with immunoSEQ multiplex PCR; TCRdb has only the in-frame clones, and not every one. Among about 73,000 clones, more than 85% were seen once, and the ten largest hold 0.44%. V usage is TRBV7-2 and J usage is TRBJ2-7, with TRBD1 matching over 7 bases. The source of this sequence is an adult with an advanced solid tumor such as melanoma, head and neck, liver or kidney cancer. This material consisted of CD4+ or CD8+ T cells sorted from blood, taken in a trial of the OX40 agonist ivuxolimab. CDR3 in DNA: TGTGCCAGCAGCCCACTGGGACAGTCTACTTACGAGCAGTACTTC. As protein: CASSPLGQSTYEQYF. The full variable domain, in which reference TRBV7-2 and TRBJ2-7 provide the parts outside the CDR3, is GAGVSQSPSNKVTEKGKDVELRCDPISGHTALYWYRQSLGQGLEFLIYFQGNSAPDKSGLPSDRFSAERTGGSVSTLTIQRTQQEDSAVYLCASSPLGQSTYEQYFGPGTRLTVT.